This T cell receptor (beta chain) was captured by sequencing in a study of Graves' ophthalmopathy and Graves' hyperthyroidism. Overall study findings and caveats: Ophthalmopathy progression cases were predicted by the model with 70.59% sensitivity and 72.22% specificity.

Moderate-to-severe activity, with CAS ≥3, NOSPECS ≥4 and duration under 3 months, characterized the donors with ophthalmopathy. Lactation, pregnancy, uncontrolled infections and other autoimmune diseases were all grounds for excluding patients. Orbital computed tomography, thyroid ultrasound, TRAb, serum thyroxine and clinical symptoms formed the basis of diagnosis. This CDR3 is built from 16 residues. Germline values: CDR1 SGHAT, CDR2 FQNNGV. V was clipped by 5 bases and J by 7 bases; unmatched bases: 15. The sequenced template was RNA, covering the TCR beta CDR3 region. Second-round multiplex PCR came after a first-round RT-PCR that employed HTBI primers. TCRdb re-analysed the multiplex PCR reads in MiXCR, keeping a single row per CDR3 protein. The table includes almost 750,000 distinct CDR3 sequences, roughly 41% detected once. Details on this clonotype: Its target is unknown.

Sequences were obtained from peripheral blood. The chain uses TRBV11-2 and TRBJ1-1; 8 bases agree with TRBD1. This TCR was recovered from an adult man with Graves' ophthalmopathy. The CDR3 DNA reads TGTGCCAGCAGCCCGAGCCGATGGACAGGGTTTAGTGAAGCTTTCTTT. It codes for CASSPSRWTGFSEAFF. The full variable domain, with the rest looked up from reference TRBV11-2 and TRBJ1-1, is EAGVAQSPRYKIIEKRQSVAFWCNPISGHATLYWYQQILGQGPKLLIQFQNNGVVDDSQLPKDRFSAERLKGVDSTLKIQPAKLEDSAVYLCASSPSRWTGFSEAFFGQGTRLTVV.